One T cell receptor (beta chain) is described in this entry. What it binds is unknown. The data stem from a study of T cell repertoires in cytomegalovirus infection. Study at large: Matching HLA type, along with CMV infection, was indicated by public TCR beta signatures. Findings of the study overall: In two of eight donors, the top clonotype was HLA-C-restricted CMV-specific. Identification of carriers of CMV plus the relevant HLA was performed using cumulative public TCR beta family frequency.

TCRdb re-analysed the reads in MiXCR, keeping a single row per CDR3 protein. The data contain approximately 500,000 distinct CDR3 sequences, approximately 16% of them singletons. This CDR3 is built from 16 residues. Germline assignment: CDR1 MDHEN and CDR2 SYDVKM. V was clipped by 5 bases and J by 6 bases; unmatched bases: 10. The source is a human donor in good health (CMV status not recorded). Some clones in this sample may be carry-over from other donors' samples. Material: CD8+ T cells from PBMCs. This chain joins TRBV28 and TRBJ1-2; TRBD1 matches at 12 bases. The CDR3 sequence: CASSHGGTGGNNGYTF. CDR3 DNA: TGTGCCAGCAGTCATGGAGGGACAGGGGGCAACAATGGCTACACCTTC.